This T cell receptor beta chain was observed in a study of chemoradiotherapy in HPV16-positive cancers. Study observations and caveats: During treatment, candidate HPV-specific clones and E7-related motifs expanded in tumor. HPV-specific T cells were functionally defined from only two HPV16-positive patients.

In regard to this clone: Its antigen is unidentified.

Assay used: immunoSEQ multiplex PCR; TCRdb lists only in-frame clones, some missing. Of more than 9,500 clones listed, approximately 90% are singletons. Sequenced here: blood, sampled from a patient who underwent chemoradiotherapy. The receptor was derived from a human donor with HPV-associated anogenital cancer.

The CDR3 region has the DNA TGCAGTGCTAGCTTAGGGGGCGAGCAGTACTTC. Translating it yields CSASLGGEQYF. The rearrangement uses TRBV20-1 and TRBJ2-7, with D possibly matching TRBD1 (6 bases). This CDR3 spans 11 amino acids. Between the trimmed V and J ends, which lost 3 bases and 6 bases, there was a span of 9 bases. The germline gives CDR1 DFQATT, CDR2 SNEGSKA (reference sequence).